A selection of T cell receptor beta chains follows, all from one sample in a study of naive and memory T cell subsets. TCRdb re-analysed the UMI-ligation and nested PCR reads in MiXCR, keeping a single row per CDR3 protein. The table includes 89,000 or so distinct CDR3 sequences, 13% detected once. Sequenced material: central memory CD4+ T cells from blood. Receptors were obtained from a human donor in good health. Both conserved end residues are part of each CDR3. Each record gives: CDR3 length, clone size, V gene, J gene, D gene, CDR3 protein, CDR3 DNA. The D gene is left open where the match is weak. The listing skips clone size in some rows; elsewhere it reads once, few, many or a size class.

20	many	TRBV4-1	TRBJ2-4	TRBD2	CASSQVGREQRNSAKNIQYF	TGCGCCAGCAGCCAAGTCGGGCGGGAGCAGAGAAACTCAGCCAAAAACATTCAGTACTTC
17	-	TRBV20-1	TRBJ1-4	-	CSAPDSAKRETNEKLFF	TGCAGTGCCCCGGACAGCGCGAAGAGGGAAACTAATGAAAAACTGTTTTTT
14	-	TRBV30	TRBJ1-5	-	CAWRLQGQAQPQHF	TGTGCCTGGAGGTTGCAGGGTCAGGCTCAGCCCCAGCATTTT
16	few	TRBV28	TRBJ2-3	TRBD1	CASSWIPTGGTDTQYF	TGTGCCAGCAGTTGGATCCCGACAGGGGGCACAGATACGCAGTATTTT
15	-	TRBV20-1	TRBJ1-5	TRBD1	CSARPAGTGNQPQHF	TGCAGTGCTAGACCTGCCGGGACAGGGAATCAGCCCCAGCATTTT
17	-	TRBV7-9	TRBJ1-2	-	CASSLALSAAPYGGYTF	TGTGCCAGCAGCTTAGCACTTTCGGCAGCGCCTTATGGGGGCTACACCTTC
20	many	TRBV7-9	TRBJ2-1	TRBD2	CASSLRAGLAGISSYNEQFF	TGTGCCAGCAGCTTGCGCGCCGGACTAGCGGGGATAAGCTCCTACAATGAGCAGTTCTTC
16	-	TRBV12-3/TRBV12-4	TRBJ2-7	TRBD1	CASSLGDRGHPYEQYF	TGTGCCAGCAGTTTAGGTGACAGGGGGCATCCCTACGAGCAGTACTTC
15	few	TRBV6-2/TRBV6-3	TRBJ2-3	TRBD1	CASRGQGEITDTQYF	TGTGCCAGCAGGGGACAGGGGGAGATCACAGATACGCAGTATTTT
13	many	TRBV29-1	TRBJ2-7	-	CSVDGDTAYEQYF	TGCAGCGTTGATGGGGACACAGCCTACGAGCAGTACTTC
14	few	TRBV5-1	TRBJ2-5	-	CASSLAPPRETQYF	TGCGCCAGCAGCTTGGCTCCCCCACGGGAGACCCAGTACTTC
15	-	TRBV5-1	TRBJ1-5	-	CASSPTGISNQPQHF	TGCGCCAGCAGCCCTACAGGGATTAGCAATCAGCCCCAGCATTTT
11	-	TRBV6-2/TRBV6-3	TRBJ2-1	-	CASSNGNEQFF	TGTGCCAGCAGTAACGGGAATGAGCAGTTCTTC
15	many	TRBV7-2	TRBJ2-1	TRBD2	CASSFDRGGYNEQFF	TGTGCCAGCAGCTTTGACCGCGGGGGTTACAATGAGCAGTTCTTC
14	few	TRBV3-1	TRBJ1-5	-	CASSPNSGNQPQHF	TGTGCCAGCAGCCCCAACTCCGGCAATCAGCCCCAGCATTTT
16	-	TRBV14	TRBJ2-3	TRBD2	CASSPLAGGSTDTQYF	TGTGCCAGCAGCCCACTAGCGGGAGGGTCCACAGATACGCAGTATTTT
15	-	TRBV7-2	TRBJ1-1	-	CASSLDPAGSREAFF	TGTGCCAGCAGCTTAGACCCAGCAGGGTCGCGCGAAGCTTTCTTT
13	-	TRBV5-1	TRBJ2-7	TRBD2	CASSMGLAYEQYF	TGCGCCAGCAGCATGGGACTAGCCTACGAGCAGTACTTC
13	-	TRBV18	TRBJ1-1	-	CASSPSGETEAFF	TGTGCCAGCTCACCCTCGGGTGAGACTGAAGCTTTCTTT
14	-	TRBV20-1	TRBJ2-3	-	CSAPDTSSTDTQYF	TGCAGTGCTCCCGACACGTCTAGCACAGATACGCAGTATTTT
13	-	TRBV20-1	TRBJ1-6	-	CSAVTEWSSPLHF	TGCAGTGCCGTGACGGAATGGAGTTCACCCCTCCACTTT
13	many	TRBV25-1	TRBJ2-7	-	CASSERLGYEQYF	TGTGCCAGCAGTGAACGACTAGGGTACGAGCAGTACTTC
16	few	TRBV24-1	TRBJ2-1	-	CATGDGSRTLYNEQFF	TGTGCCACCGGCGACGGATCCCGTACTCTTTACAATGAGCAGTTCTTC
15	few	TRBV18	TRBJ2-1	TRBD1	CASSSGQGANNEQFF	TGTGCCAGCTCATCGGGACAGGGGGCCAACAATGAGCAGTTCTTC
20	many	TRBV28	TRBJ2-7	TRBD2	CASSSFGGGLAGKGYYEQYF	TGTGCCAGCAGTTCCTTCGGGGGGGGACTAGCGGGAAAGGGGTACTACGAGCAGTACTTC
15	few	TRBV29-1	TRBJ1-2	-	CSVEDLAGPNYGYTF	TGCAGCGTTGAAGATCTTGCAGGGCCAAACTATGGCTACACCTTC
13	-	TRBV29-1	TRBJ2-7	-	CSGGTGTGNEQYF	TGCAGCGGTGGGACGGGGACGGGGAACGAGCAGTACTTC
15	-	TRBV9	TRBJ2-7	TRBD2	CASSSSGRSSYEQYF	TGTGCCAGCAGCTCCAGCGGGAGAAGCTCCTACGAGCAGTACTTC
14	many	TRBV20-1	TRBJ2-3	-	CSATAGGGADTQYF	TGCAGTGCTACCGCAGGGGGGGGTGCAGATACGCAGTATTTT
14	many	TRBV20-1	TRBJ1-5	-	CSARRDKALGPQHF	TGCAGTGCTAGGAGGGACAAGGCCCTGGGCCCCCAGCATTTT